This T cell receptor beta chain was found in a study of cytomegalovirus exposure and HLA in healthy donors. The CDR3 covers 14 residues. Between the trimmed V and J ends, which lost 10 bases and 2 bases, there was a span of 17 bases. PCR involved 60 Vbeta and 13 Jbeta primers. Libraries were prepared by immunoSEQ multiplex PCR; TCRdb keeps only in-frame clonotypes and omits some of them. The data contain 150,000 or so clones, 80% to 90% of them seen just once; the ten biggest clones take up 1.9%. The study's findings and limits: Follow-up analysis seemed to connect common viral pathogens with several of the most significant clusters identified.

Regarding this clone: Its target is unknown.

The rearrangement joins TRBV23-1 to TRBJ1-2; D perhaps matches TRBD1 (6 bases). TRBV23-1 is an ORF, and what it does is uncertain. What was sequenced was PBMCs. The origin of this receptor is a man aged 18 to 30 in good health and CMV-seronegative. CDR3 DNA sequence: TGCGCCACTGAACAGGGCACTAAGAACTATGGCTACACCTTC. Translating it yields CATEQGTKNYGYTF.